What follows are 22 T cell receptor beta chains derived from one specimen sequenced in a study of blood T cell repertoires in COVID-19. Method: immunoSEQ multiplex PCR; TCRdb's copy keeps in-frame clones and lacks some. Of 150,000 to 200,000 clones listed, about 90% were seen once; the top ten hold roughly 11%. The sequencing sample was made of peripheral blood. The receptor set was obtained from a woman aged 60-75 years with COVID-19, enrolled during active disease.

This chain links TRBV6-2 or TRBV6-3 with TRBJ2-7, with TRBD1 matching 8 bases. The CDR3 loop spans 13 amino acids. From germline, CDR1 is MNHEY and CDR2 SVGEGT. J lost 5 bases, V lost 6 bases, and 6 bases had no gene match. The CDR3 bases are TGTGCCAGCAGACCTTCAGGGGGCGACGAGCAGTACTTC. Residues: CASRPSGGDEQYF.

The rearrangement links TRBV10-1 to TRBJ1-2; 9 bases are a match to TRBD1. Trimming cost V 0 bases and J 6 bases; bases outside gene matches: 2. Looked up from germline, CDR1 is WNHNN and CDR2 is SYGVQD (reference sequence). There are 14 residues in the CDR3. CDR3 in amino acids: CASSESDRGDGYTF. The CDR3 DNA sequence: TGCGCCAGCAGTGAGTCCGACAGGGGGGATGGCTACACCTTC.

V and J are TRBV23-1 and TRBJ2-7; TRBD1 agrees at 7 bases. TRBV23-1 is filed as an ORF, its function uncertain. This CDR3 comprises 14 residues. The V gene end was trimmed by 3 bases and the J gene end by 5 bases; junction bases not matched to a gene: 7. The CDR3 DNA reads as TGCGCCAGCAGTCACAGAACAGGGGTCAACGAGCAGTACTTC. Protein product: CASSHRTGVNEQYF.

V usage is TRBV19 and J usage is TRBJ1-1; D not resolved. Germline CDR1 is LNHDA and CDR2 is SQIVND (reference sequence). The CDR3 runs 11 residues. CDR3 nucleotide sequence: TGTGTGGTCCAGGTGGGCACTGAAGCTTTCTTT. It is translated as CVVQVGTEAFF.

The V and J genes are TRBV6-2 or TRBV6-3 and TRBJ1-2; a weak D match, TRBD1 (6 bases). CDR1 is MNHEY and CDR2 is SVGEGT in the germline V gene. The V and J ends lost 0 bases and 6 bases respectively, with 11 bases between them. The CDR3 runs 14 residues. The CDR3 DNA sequence: TGTGCCAGCAGTTACTCGAGAACAGGGAATGGCTACACCTTC. Translation: CASSYSRTGNGYTF.

CDR3: CASSEGPGQSGYEQYF. The CDR3 DNA sequence: TGCGCCAGCAGCGAAGGCCCGGGACAGTCGGGTTACGAGCAGTACTTC. The rearrangement links TRBV5-1 to TRBJ2-7, with 7 bases identical to TRBD1. The germline V gene encodes CDR1 SGHRS and CDR2 YFSETQ. With 4 bases clipped from V and 4 bases from J, the junction kept 14 bases outside the gene matches. This CDR3 contains 16 residues.

This clone was counted between two and nine times. V gene TRBV10-3 combines with J gene TRBJ2-3, with no clear D. The V end lost 8 bases, the J end lost 0 bases, and 12 bases lay between the germline ends. The CDR3 consists of 14 residues. Germline V CDR1 and CDR2: ENHRY, SYGVKD. The CDR3 here is CAISLYGSTDTQYF. CDR3 nucleotides: TGTGCCATCTCCCTGTACGGGAGCACAGATACGCAGTATTTT.

The chain carries TRBV5-4 and TRBJ2-3, with a tentative D call TRBD2 (6 bases). Trimming left V 4 bases short and J 0 bases short, with 12 bases between. There are 15 residues in the CDR3. Germline CDR1 SGHNT, CDR2 YYREEE (reference sequence). The DNA of the CDR3 is TGTGCCAGCAGCCTGGTCGGGAGAAGCACAGATACGCAGTATTTT. This translates into CASSLVGRSTDTQYF.

The chain uses TRBV30 and TRBJ2-5, with D maybe TRBD1 (6 bases). CDR1 and CDR2 (germline): GTSNPN, SVGIG (reference sequence). This CDR3 is 12 amino acids long. In DNA form, the CDR3 reads TGTGCTACTACAGGGATACAAGAGACCCAGTACTTC. Its protein is CATTGIQETQYF. Filled out from reference TRBV30 and TRBJ2-5, the complete variable domain reads SQTIHQWPATLVQPVGSPLSLECTVEGTSNPNLYWYRQAAGRGLQLLFYSVGIGQISSEVPQNLSASRPQDRQFILSSKKLLLSDSGFYLCATTGIQETQYFGPGTRLLVL.

The J gene is TRBJ1-3, the V gene TRBV5-5, with D tentatively TRBD1 (6 bases). Trimming shortened V by 0 bases and J by 4 bases, and 14 bases separated the two germline ends. Germline loops: CDR1 SGHKS, CDR2 YYEKEE (reference sequence). The CDR3 has 16 amino acids. In DNA form, the CDR3 reads TGTGCCAGCAGCTTGGGGCAGGGGTTGGGAGGAAACACCATATATTTT. Its protein product is CASSLGQGLGGNTIYF.

The V and J genes are TRBV6-2 or TRBV6-3 and TRBJ2-7, with D possibly being TRBD1 (6 bases). The CDR3 has 12 residues. Trimming took off 5 bases at V and 4 bases at J, with 9 bases between the two ends. Germline values: CDR1 MNHEY, CDR2 SVGEGT. The CDR3 bases are TGTGCCAGCAGTCGACAGGCATACGAGCAGTACTTC. This translates into CASSRQAYEQYF.

The sample holds a few counts of this clone. The chain uses TRBV5-1 and TRBJ2-7; 8 nucleotides agree with TRBD2. This CDR3 spans 15 amino acids. Trimming cost V 1 base and J 0 bases; bases outside gene matches: 3. Germline V gives CDR1 SGHRS, CDR2 YFSETQ. CDR3 nucleotide sequence: TGCGCCAGCAGCTTGCTAGCGGGTAGCTCCTACGAGCAGTACTTC. Protein product: CASSLLAGSSYEQYF.

This clone appeared many times. V gene TRBV5-4 combines with J gene TRBJ1-5; 7 positions match TRBD1. V gave up 3 bases and J gave up 4 bases; unmatched junction bases: 4. Germline V CDR1 and CDR2: SGHNT, YYREEE (reference sequence). CDR3 length equals 14 residues. The CDR3 loop reads CASSSDRANQPQHF. CDR3 bases: TGTGCCAGCAGCTCCGACAGGGCAAATCAGCCCCAGCATTTT.

This chain connects TRBV19 to TRBJ1-2; 8 bases fit TRBD1. V dropped 4 bases and J dropped 8; count of bases not matched to a gene: 24. Looked up from germline, CDR1 is LNHDA and CDR2 is SQIVND (reference sequence). The CDR3 totals 19 residues. CDR3 DNA sequence: TGTGCCAGTAGTACCATAACAGACAGGGGCGGGATCCGGGTGCGCGGCTACACCTTC. Translating gives CASSTITDRGGIRVRGYTF.

The J gene is TRBJ2-1, the V gene TRBV30, with D maybe TRBD2 (5 bases). V lost 8 bases, J lost 7 bases, and 12 bases lay in between. From germline, CDR1 is GTSNPN and CDR2 SVGIG (reference sequence). CDR3 length equals 11 residues. The CDR3 DNA follows: TGTGCCCGTGGACTTGGGAATGAGCAGTTCTTC. This encodes CARGLGNEQFF. The full variable domain, with the rest looked up from reference TRBV30 and TRBJ2-1, is SQTIHQWPATLVQPVGSPLSLECTVEGTSNPNLYWYRQAAGRGLQLLFYSVGIGQISSEVPQNLSASRPQDRQFILSSKKLLLSDSGFYLCARGLGNEQFFGPGTRLTVL.

This clone was seen a single time. V gene TRBV7-2 combines with J gene TRBJ2-7; D is unclear. Germline CDR1 and CDR2: SGHTA and FQGNSA. The V gene lost 2 bases and the J gene lost 3 bases, with 11 bases spanning the gap. The CDR3 is made up of 14 amino acids. The CDR3 here is CASSLQSGGYEQYF. CDR3 nucleotide sequence: TGTGCCAGCAGCTTACAGTCTGGCGGCTACGAGCAGTACTTC.

The chain has TRBV11-3 and TRBJ2-1, with D possibly matching TRBD2 (6 bases). Looked up from germline, CDR1 is SGHNT and CDR2 is YENEEA. This CDR3 is built from 15 residues. Trimming stripped 4 bases from V and 7 bases from J, with 17 bases between. The chain's CDR3 is CASSSARAGMNEQFF. For the CDR3, the DNA is TGTGCCAGCAGCTCAGCTAGGGCGGGGATGAATGAGCAGTTCTTC.

V gene TRBV27 combines with J gene TRBJ2-7; 8 bases match TRBD2. Germline trimming cut 6 bases from V and 3 bases from J; bases unmatched to any gene: 13. There are 16 residues in the CDR3. Germline CDR1 reads MNHEY; CDR2 reads SMNVEV (reference sequence). The CDR3 here is CASSPISGIADYEQYF. CDR3 bases: TGTGCCAGCAGCCCAATTAGCGGGATAGCGGACTACGAGCAGTACTTC.

About this clone itself: The junction shows a germline mismatch at one end, possibly a read error. V gene TRBV7-3 combines with J gene TRBJ2-2, with TRBD1 matching over 7 bases. Germline CDR1 reads SGHTA; CDR2 reads FQGTGA. The CDR3 totals 17 residues. CDR3 sequence reads: CASSLSMSGQIHRGAVF. Here the CDR3 DNA reads TGTGCCAGCAGCTTAAGTATGTCGGGACAGATACACCGGGGAGCTGTTTTT. Complete variable domain (other parts from reference TRBV7-3 and TRBJ2-2): GAGVSQTPSNKVTEKGKYVELRCDPISGHTALYWYRQSLGQGPEFLIYFQGTGAADDSGLPNDRFFAVRPEGSVSTLKIQRTERGDSAVYLCASSLSMSGQIHRGAVFGEGSRLTVL.

The chain couples TRBV6-1 to TRBJ2-7; 10 bases agree with TRBD2. The CDR3 loop spans 15 amino acids. CDR1 is MNHNS, CDR2 SASEGT, per germline. J lost 1 base, V lost 3 bases, and 3 bases had no gene match. CDR3 in amino acids: CASSDRTSGSYEQYF. As DNA, the CDR3 is TGTGCCAGCAGTGACCGGACTAGCGGTTCCTACGAGCAGTACTTC.

The J gene is TRBJ2-3, the V gene TRBV3-1 (or the pseudogene TRBV3-2), with TRBD2 identical over 7 bases. Trimming took 7 bases from V and 0 from J; bases not matched to a gene: 4. CDR1 and CDR2 (germline): LGHDT, YNNKEL (reference sequence). The CDR3 has 14 residues. The chain's CDR3 is CASKLSGSTDTQYF. The CDR3 DNA reads as TGTGCCAGCAAACTTAGCGGGAGCACAGATACGCAGTATTTT.

The chain couples TRBV6-5 to TRBJ2-1, with 9 bases identical to TRBD1. Trimming cost V 4 bases and J 4 bases; bases outside gene matches: 5. Looked up from germline, CDR1 is MNHEY and CDR2 is SVGAGI. The CDR3 runs 15 residues. The CDR3 DNA follows: TGTGCCAGCAGTTTCGACAGGGGGGCGTACAATGAGCAGTTCTTC. Translated: CASSFDRGAYNEQFF.